This T cell receptor beta chain came from a study of blood T cell repertoires in COVID-19. Study information: The United States, Italy and Spain provided the acute and convalescent COVID-19 samples.

Germline lookup yields CDR1 LGHNA and CDR2 YSLEER. V was clipped by 3 bases and J by 5 bases; unmatched bases: 6. CDR3 length: 14 residues. Sequencing was performed with immunoSEQ multiplex PCR; in TCRdb, only in-frame clones are kept and a portion is missing. The sample yields 200,000 or so clones, approximately 83% seen once. This clone was recorded a few times. Sequencing input: peripheral blood. The clonotype comes from a man aged 55 to 70 with acute or convalescent COVID-19. V usage is TRBV4-3 and J usage is TRBJ2-7, with 8 nucleotides matching TRBD1. The DNA of the CDR3 is TGCGCCAGCAGCCAGACCAGGACAGGGCACGAGCAGTACTTC. Protein: CASSQTRTGHEQYF.